This note documents a single T cell receptor (beta chain) sequence. The antigen remains undetermined. This specimen belongs to a study of response to subunit inactivated influenza vaccine. General study results and limits: The authors suggested that every seasonal influenza vaccination recruits few new T cells.

TCRdb redid the calling of the RT-PCR reads with MiXCR, one entry per CDR3 protein. The data contain 300,000 to 350,000 distinct CDR3 sequences, 20% to 25% of them seen just once; the ten biggest clones take up 10%. Germline V gives CDR1 DFQATT, CDR2 SNEGSKA (reference sequence). CDR3 size: 12 residues. Trimming left V 6 bases short and J 6 bases short, with 11 bases between. This chain uses TRBV20-1 with TRBJ2-2; tentative D call: TRBD1 (5 bases). Material: PBMCs from blood, obtained 21 months after vaccination. This TCR was recovered from a man between 50 and 70 years old who received an inactivated influenza vaccine. The CDR3 DNA sequence: TGCAGTGCCTTAAGGGGCTCCGGGGAGCTGTTTTTT. It encodes CSALRGSGELFF.